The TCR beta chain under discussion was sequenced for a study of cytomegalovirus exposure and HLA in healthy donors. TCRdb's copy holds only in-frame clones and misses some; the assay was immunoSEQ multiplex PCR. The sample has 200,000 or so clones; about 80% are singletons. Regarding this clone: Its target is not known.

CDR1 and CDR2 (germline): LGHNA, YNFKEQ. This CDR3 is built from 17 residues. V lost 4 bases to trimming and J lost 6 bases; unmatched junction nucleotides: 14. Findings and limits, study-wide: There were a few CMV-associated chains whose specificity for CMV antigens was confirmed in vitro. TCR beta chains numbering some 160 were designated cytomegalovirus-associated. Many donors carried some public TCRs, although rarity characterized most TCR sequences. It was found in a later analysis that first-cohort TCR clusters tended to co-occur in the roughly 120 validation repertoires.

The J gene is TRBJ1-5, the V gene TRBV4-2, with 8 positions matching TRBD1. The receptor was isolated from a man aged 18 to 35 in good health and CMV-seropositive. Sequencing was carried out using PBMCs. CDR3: CASSLRGAGGDGQPQHF. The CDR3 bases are TGTGCCAGCAGCCTCCGAGGGGCAGGGGGCGATGGTCAGCCCCAGCATTTT.